This T cell receptor beta chain was retrieved from a study of T cells in Graves' hyperthyroidism and ophthalmopathy. The source material, RNA transcripts, was used to amplify TCR beta CDR3 regions. In the first-round RT-PCR of the TCR CDR3, the HTBI primer set was used. TCRdb independently ran MiXCR on the multiplex PCR reads; one entry per CDR3 protein. The table has around 340,000 distinct CDR3 sequences, 15% to 20% seen once. Turning to this clonotype: A much larger clone lies a single base off, so this may be a read error.

This CDR3 contains 15 residues. Germline V gene data show CDR1 as SGHRS and CDR2 as YFSETQ. Sequencing was done on a sample of blood. The V call is TRBV5-1, the J call TRBJ2-7, with TRBD1 matching 7 bases. The TCR sequence derives from a woman aged 45-65 years with Graves' hyperthyroidism. The chain's CDR3 is CAGSLKDRYSYEQYV. In DNA form, the CDR3 reads TGCGCCGGCAGCTTGAAGGACAGGTACTCCTACGAGCAGTACGTC.